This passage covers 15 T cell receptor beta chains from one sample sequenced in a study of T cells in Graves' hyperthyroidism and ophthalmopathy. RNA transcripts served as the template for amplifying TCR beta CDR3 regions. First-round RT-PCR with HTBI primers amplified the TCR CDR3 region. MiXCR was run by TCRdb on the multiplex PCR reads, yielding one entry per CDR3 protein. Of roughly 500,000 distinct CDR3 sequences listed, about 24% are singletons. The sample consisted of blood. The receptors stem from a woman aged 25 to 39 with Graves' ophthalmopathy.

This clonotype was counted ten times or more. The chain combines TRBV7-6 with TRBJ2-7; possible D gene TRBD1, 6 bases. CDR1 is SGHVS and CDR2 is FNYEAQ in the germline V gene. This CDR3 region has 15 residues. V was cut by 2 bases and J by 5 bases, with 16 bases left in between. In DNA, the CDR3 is TGTGCCAGCAGCTTACAGTACACAGGGATCAACGAGCAGTACTTC. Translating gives CASSLQYTGINEQYF.

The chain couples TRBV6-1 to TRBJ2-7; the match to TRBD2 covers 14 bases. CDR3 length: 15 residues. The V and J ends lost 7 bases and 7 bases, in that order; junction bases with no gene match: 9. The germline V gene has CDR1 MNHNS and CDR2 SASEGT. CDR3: CASNPTSGGAGEQYF. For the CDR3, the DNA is TGTGCCAGCAATCCGACTAGCGGGGGGGCAGGGGAGCAGTACTTC.

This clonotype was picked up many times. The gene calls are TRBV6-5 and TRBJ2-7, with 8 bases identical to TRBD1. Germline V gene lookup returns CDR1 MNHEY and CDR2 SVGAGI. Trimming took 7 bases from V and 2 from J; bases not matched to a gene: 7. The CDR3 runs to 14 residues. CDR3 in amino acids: CASTGTGLTYEQYF. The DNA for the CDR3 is TGTGCCAGCACCGGGACAGGTCTAACCTACGAGCAGTACTTC.

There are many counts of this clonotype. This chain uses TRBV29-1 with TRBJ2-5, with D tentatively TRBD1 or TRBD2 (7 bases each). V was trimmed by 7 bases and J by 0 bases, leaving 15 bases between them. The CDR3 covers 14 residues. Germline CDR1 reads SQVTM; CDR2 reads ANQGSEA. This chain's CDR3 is CSGLRGGYQETQYF. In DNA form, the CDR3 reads TGCAGCGGTCTCAGGGGGGGGTACCAAGAGACCCAGTACTTC. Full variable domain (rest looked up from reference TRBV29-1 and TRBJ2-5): SAVISQKPSRDICQRGTSLTIQCQVDSQVTMMFWYRQQPGQSLTLIATANQGSEATYESGFVIDKFPISRPNLTFSTLTVSNMSPEDSSIYLCSGLRGGYQETQYFGPGTRLLVL.

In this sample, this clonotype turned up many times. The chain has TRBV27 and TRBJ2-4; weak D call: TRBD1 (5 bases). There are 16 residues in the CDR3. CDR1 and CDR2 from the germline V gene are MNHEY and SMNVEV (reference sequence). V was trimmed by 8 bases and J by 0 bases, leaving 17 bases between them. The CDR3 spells CASWGLGSTAKNIQYF. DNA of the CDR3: TGTGCCAGCTGGGGCTTGGGTAGCACAGCCAAAAACATTCAGTACTTC.

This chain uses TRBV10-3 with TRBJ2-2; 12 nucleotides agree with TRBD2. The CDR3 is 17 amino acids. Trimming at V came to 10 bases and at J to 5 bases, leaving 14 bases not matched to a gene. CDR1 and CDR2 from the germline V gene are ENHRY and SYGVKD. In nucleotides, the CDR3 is TGTGCCACCCTCCCCGGACTAGCGGGACCGGGGACCGGGGAGCTGTTTTTT. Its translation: CATLPGLAGPGTGELFF.

The CDR3 loop reads CASSPRAIVYGYTF. The CDR3 DNA reads as TGTGCCAGCTCACCCAGGGCTATCGTCTATGGCTACACCTTC. The chain links TRBV18 to TRBJ1-2; D might be TRBD1 (5 bases). Per the germline V gene, CDR1 is KGHSH and CDR2 is LQKENI. V was trimmed by 3 bases and J by 4 bases, leaving 12 bases between them. This CDR3 has 14 amino acids.

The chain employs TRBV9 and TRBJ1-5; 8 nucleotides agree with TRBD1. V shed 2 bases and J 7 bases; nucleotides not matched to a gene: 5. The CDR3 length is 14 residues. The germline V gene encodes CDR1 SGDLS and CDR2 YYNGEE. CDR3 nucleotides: TGTGCCAGCAGCGTCGGACAGGGCTCACAGCCCCAGCATTTT. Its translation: CASSVGQGSQPQHF. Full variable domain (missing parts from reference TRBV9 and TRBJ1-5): DSGVTQTPKHLITATGQRVTLRCSPRSGDLSVYWYQQSLDQGLQFLIQYYNGEERAKGNILERFSAQQFPDLHSELNLSSLELGDSALYFCASSVGQGSQPQHFGDGTRLSIL.

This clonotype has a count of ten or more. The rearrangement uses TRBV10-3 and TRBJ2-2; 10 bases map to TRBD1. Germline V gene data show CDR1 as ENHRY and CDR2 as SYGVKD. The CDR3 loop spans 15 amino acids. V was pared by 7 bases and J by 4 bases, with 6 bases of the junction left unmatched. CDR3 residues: CAIKSGTGATGELFF. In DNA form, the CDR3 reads TGTGCCATCAAGTCCGGGACAGGGGCCACCGGGGAGCTGTTTTTT.

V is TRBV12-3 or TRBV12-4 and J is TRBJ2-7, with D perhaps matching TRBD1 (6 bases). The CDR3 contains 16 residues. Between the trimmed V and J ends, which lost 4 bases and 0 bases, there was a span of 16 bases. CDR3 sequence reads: CASSSTQGGYSYEQYF. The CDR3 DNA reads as TGTGCCAGCAGTTCCACACAGGGTGGGTACTCCTACGAGCAGTACTTC.

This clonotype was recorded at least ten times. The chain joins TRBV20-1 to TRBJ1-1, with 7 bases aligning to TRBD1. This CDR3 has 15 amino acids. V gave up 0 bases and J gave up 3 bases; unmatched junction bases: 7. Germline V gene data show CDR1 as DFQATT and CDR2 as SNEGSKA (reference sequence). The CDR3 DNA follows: TGCAGTGCTAGAGATAGGACAGGTTGGGACACTGAAGCTTTCTTT. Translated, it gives CSARDRTGWDTEAFF.

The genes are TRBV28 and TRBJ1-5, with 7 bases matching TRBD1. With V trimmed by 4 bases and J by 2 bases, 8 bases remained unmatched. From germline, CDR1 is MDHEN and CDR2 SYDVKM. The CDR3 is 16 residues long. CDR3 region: CASSSDRQVGNQPQHF. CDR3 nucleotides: TGTGCCAGCAGTTCGGACAGGCAGGTTGGCAATCAGCCCCAGCATTTT.

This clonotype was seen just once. CDR3 bases: TGTGCCAGCAGTTTCACGGGGACTGGGAGGTACGAGCAGTACTTC. This codes for CASSFTGTGRYEQYF. This sequence joins TRBV6-5 and TRBJ2-7; D possibly corresponds to TRBD2 (6 bases). Germline values: CDR1 MNHEY, CDR2 SVGAGI. This CDR3 comprises 15 residues. The V gene lost 4 bases and the J gene lost 4 bases, with 17 bases spanning the gap.

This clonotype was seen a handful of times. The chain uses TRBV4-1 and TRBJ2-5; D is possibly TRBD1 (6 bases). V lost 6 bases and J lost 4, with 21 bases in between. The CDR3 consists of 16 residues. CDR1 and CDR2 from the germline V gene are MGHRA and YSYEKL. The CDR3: CASSQTIPGVGETQYF. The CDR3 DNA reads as TGCGCCAGCAGTCAAACAATTCCAGGGGTTGGAGAGACCCAGTACTTC.

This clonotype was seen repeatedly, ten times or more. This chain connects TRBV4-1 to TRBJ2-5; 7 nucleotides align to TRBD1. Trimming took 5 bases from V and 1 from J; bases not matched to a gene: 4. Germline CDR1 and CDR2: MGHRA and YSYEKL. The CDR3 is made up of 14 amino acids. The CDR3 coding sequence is TGCGCCAGCAGCATCCGGGACAGCCAAGAGACCCAGTACTTC. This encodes CASSIRDSQETQYF.